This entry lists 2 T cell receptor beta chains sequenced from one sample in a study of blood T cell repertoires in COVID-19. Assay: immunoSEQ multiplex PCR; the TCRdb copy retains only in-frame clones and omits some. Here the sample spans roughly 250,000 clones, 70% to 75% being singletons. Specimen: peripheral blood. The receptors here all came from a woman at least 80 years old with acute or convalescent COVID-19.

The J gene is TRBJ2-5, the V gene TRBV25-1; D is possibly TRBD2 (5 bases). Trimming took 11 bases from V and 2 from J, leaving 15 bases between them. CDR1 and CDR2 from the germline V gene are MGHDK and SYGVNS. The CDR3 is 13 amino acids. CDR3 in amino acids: CASSTSLQETQYF. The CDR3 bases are TGTGCCTCCAGCACTAGTCTGCAAGAGACCCAGTACTTC. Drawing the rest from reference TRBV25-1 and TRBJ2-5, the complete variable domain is EADIYQTPRYLVIGTGKKITLECSQTMGHDKMYWYQQDPGMELHLIHYSYGVNSTEKGDLSSESTVSRIRTEHFPLTLESARPSHTSQYLCASSTSLQETQYFGPGTRLLVL.

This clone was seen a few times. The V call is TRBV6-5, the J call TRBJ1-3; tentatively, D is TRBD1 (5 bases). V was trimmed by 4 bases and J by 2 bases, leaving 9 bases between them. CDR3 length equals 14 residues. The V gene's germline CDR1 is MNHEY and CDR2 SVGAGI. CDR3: CASSSQATGNTIYF. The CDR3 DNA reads TGTGCCAGCAGTTCACAGGCTACTGGAAACACCATATATTTT.